This is a list of T cell receptor beta chains from one sample in a study of T cells after yellow fever vaccination. TCRdb ran MiXCR on the 5' RACE reads and lists one entry per CDR3 protein. The repertoire holds 95,000 to 150,000 distinct CDR3 sequences, with 8% to 10% as singletons. The specimen comprised CD8+ T cells sorted from PBMCs, sampled on the day of the yellow fever booster vaccination. The origin of the receptors is a man aged 18 to 30 who received the YFV17D yellow fever vaccine. Each CDR3 is given with its conserved first and last residue. The D gene is left open where the match is weak. Rows give clone size only sometimes, using once, few, many, or a class for an expanded clone.

v_call	j_call	clone_size	d_call	cdr3_length	cdr3_nt	cdr3_aa
TRBV7-8	TRBJ2-7	NA	TRBD1	15	TGTGCCAGCAGACCCGGCCGACAGGGAAATTGGGAGCAGTACTTC	CASRPGRQGNWEQYF
TRBV6-1	TRBJ1-1	NA	NA	16	TGTGCCAGCAGTGAAGCGCTAGGCAGCCTGAACACTGAAGCTTTCTTT	CASSEALGSLNTEAFF
TRBV13	TRBJ2-7	NA	NA	11	TGTGCCAGCAGCGACCCTAAGGGGCAGTACTTC	CASSDPKGQYF
TRBV12-3/TRBV12-4	TRBJ1-5	few	NA	13	TGTGCCAGCAGTTTCCGGGTCCATCAGCCCCAGCATTTT	CASSFRVHQPQHF
TRBV5-1	TRBJ2-7	many	NA	13	TGCGCCAGCAGCCCCCGGGACACATACGAGCAGTACTTC	CASSPRDTYEQYF
TRBV5-1	TRBJ2-5	NA	NA	14	TGCGCCAGCAGCTTGGCGGGGGCCGGAGAGACCCAGTACTTC	CASSLAGAGETQYF
TRBV4-3	TRBJ2-7	NA	NA	13	TGCGCCAGCAGCCAAGGAGGACGGGACGAGCAGTACTTC	CASSQGGRDEQYF
TRBV6-6	TRBJ1-5	NA	NA	15	TGTGCCAGCAGTTCCCTCGGGAATAGCAATCAGCCCCAGCATTTT	CASSSLGNSNQPQHF
TRBV9	TRBJ1-1	NA	NA	13	TGTGCCAGCAGCGCGGGGGTGTCCACTGAAGCTTTCTTT	CASSAGVSTEAFF
TRBV2	TRBJ2-3	NA	TRBD1	14	TGTGCCGCCAGATCCAGGGGGCGCACAGATACGCAGTATTTT	CAARSRGRTDTQYF
TRBV3-1	TRBJ2-5	NA	TRBD2	18	TGTGCCAGCAGCCAAGGACTATCTGGGACTAGTTTTTCGGAGACCCAGTACTTC	CASSQGLSGTSFSETQYF
TRBV27	TRBJ2-1	few	TRBD2	13	TGTGCCAGCAGTCCCGGGACTAGGTATGAGCAGTTCTTC	CASSPGTRYEQFF
TRBV29-1	TRBJ1-3	NA	NA	14	TGCAGCGTTGACGCGGGGACGGAACGAAACACCATATATTTT	CSVDAGTERNTIYF
TRBV4-3	TRBJ1-3	few	NA	15	TGCGCCAGCAGCCAAGATGACAGCTCTGGAAACACCATATATTTT	CASSQDDSSGNTIYF
TRBV4-1	TRBJ2-5	few	NA	19	TGCGCCAGCAGCCAAGATTTGGGGGTCTTGGCAGGGACACAGGAGACCCAGTACTTC	CASSQDLGVLAGTQETQYF
TRBV4-3	TRBJ2-7	few	NA	14	TGCGCCAGCAGCCAAGATGCCGGTACCTACGAGCAGTACTTC	CASSQDAGTYEQYF
TRBV29-1	TRBJ2-1	many	NA	11	TGCAGCGTTGGTATTGGAGATGAGCAGTTCTTC	CSVGIGDEQFF
TRBV15	TRBJ2-7	many	TRBD1	15	TGTGCCACCAGCGGGACCGGGACAGGGGCCTACGAGCAGTACTTC	CATSGTGTGAYEQYF
TRBV29-1	TRBJ2-7	few	TRBD2	14	TGCAGCGTTGGACTGCGGGGGTCCTCCTACGAGCAGTACTTC	CSVGLRGSSYEQYF